Listed below are T cell receptor beta chains from one sample, sequenced in a study of persistence of HIV-infected CD4 T cells. These receptors lack a known antigen. Data came from immunoSEQ multiplex PCR; TCRdb stores just in-frame clones and leaves some out. The sample shows about 45,000 clones, 75% to 90% of them seen only once. Sequencing used CD4+ T cells sorted from PBMCs after roughly 18-hour stimulation, obtained from a patient who received antiretroviral therapy. All receptors come from an adult woman with HIV who was CMV-seropositive. Both conserved end residues are part of each CDR3. A D gene is named only where the DNA matches it firmly. Expanded clones are given a class, and other clones once, few, many or no size at all.

v_call: TRBV5-1
clone_size: NA
j_call: TRBJ2-3
d_call: TRBD2
cdr3_nt: TGCGCCAGCAGCTTGGGGTCAGCGGGAGTTGGGGATACGCAGTATTTT
cdr3_aa: CASSLGSAGVGDTQYF

v_call: TRBV5-1
clone_size: NA
j_call: TRBJ2-7
d_call: NA
cdr3_nt: TGCGCCGGAGAGCAGGGATCCTACGAGCAGTACTTC
cdr3_aa: CAGEQGSYEQYF

v_call: TRBV18
clone_size: NA
j_call: TRBJ1-2
d_call: NA
cdr3_nt: TGTGCCAGCTCACCTGGGACGGATGTCAACTATGGCTACACCTTC
cdr3_aa: CASSPGTDVNYGYTF

v_call: TRBV5-1
clone_size: NA
j_call: TRBJ2-3
d_call: NA
cdr3_nt: TGCGCCAGCAGCCTTGAAGAGGACCGTGGGGATACGCAGTATTTT
cdr3_aa: CASSLEEDRGDTQYF

v_call: TRBV5-1
clone_size: NA
j_call: TRBJ2-5
d_call: TRBD1
cdr3_nt: TGCGCCAGCAGCAGGGGACAGGGGGAGACCCAGTACTTC
cdr3_aa: CASSRGQGETQYF

v_call: TRBV4-1
clone_size: NA
j_call: TRBJ1-6
d_call: NA
cdr3_nt: TGCGCCAGCAGCCACGATCAGGACAGATTCAATTCACCCCTCCACTTT
cdr3_aa: CASSHDQDRFNSPLHF

v_call: TRBV3-1/TRBV3-2
clone_size: NA
j_call: TRBJ1-1
d_call: NA
cdr3_nt: TGTGCCAGCAGCCGTACGGCCACTGAAGCTTTCTTT
cdr3_aa: CASSRTATEAFF

v_call: TRBV18
clone_size: NA
j_call: TRBJ1-4
d_call: NA
cdr3_nt: TGTGCCAGCTCACCTGGAGGGGAAAAACTGTTTTTT
cdr3_aa: CASSPGGEKLFF

v_call: TRBV3-1/TRBV3-2
clone_size: NA
j_call: TRBJ2-7
d_call: TRBD1
cdr3_nt: TGTGCCAGCAGCCAAAACAGACAGGGGTCCGAGCAGTACTTC
cdr3_aa: CASSQNRQGSEQYF

v_call: TRBV12-3/TRBV12-4
clone_size: NA
j_call: TRBJ2-7
d_call: NA
cdr3_nt: TGTGCCAGCAGTTTTGGGGCTGTATACGAGCAGTACTTC
cdr3_aa: CASSFGAVYEQYF

v_call: TRBV10-2
clone_size: NA
j_call: TRBJ2-7
d_call: TRBD2
cdr3_nt: TGCGCCAGCAGGACTAGCGGGATCTCCTACGAGCAGTACTTC
cdr3_aa: CASRTSGISYEQYF

v_call: TRBV7-3
clone_size: NA
j_call: TRBJ1-2
d_call: TRBD1
cdr3_nt: TGTGCCAGCAGCTCCGCCCGGAGGGGGCGCGATTTAAATGGCTACACCTTC
cdr3_aa: CASSSARRGRDLNGYTF

v_call: TRBV27
clone_size: NA
j_call: TRBJ2-1
d_call: TRBD1
cdr3_nt: TGTGCCAGCAACTTTCGGCCGGACAGGGTGGACAATGAGCAGTTCTTC
cdr3_aa: CASNFRPDRVDNEQFF

v_call: TRBV3-1/TRBV3-2
clone_size: NA
j_call: TRBJ1-3
d_call: NA
cdr3_nt: TGTGCCAGCAGCCCCTGGGGGGCAGGTGGAAACACCATATATTTT
cdr3_aa: CASSPWGAGGNTIYF

v_call: TRBV18
clone_size: few
j_call: TRBJ1-5
d_call: NA
cdr3_nt: TGTGCCAGCTCGTCCTTGGGGGGGCGGGAGCCCCAGCATTTT
cdr3_aa: CASSSLGGREPQHF

v_call: TRBV29-1
clone_size: NA
j_call: TRBJ2-2
d_call: TRBD1
cdr3_nt: TGCAGCGTAGTCCGGGACAGGGACACCGGGGAGCTGTTTTTT
cdr3_aa: CSVVRDRDTGELFF

v_call: TRBV5-1
clone_size: NA
j_call: TRBJ2-2
d_call: TRBD1
cdr3_nt: TGCGCCAGCAGCCCGTCGACAGGGCCACTGGGGAACACCGGGGAGCTGTTTTTT
cdr3_aa: CASSPSTGPLGNTGELFF

v_call: TRBV9
clone_size: NA
j_call: TRBJ1-2
d_call: TRBD1
cdr3_nt: TGTGCCAGCAGCGTAGAAAGGGGGACAGGGGTTAACTATGGCTACACCTTC
cdr3_aa: CASSVERGTGVNYGYTF

v_call: TRBV5-1
clone_size: NA
j_call: TRBJ1-1
d_call: NA
cdr3_nt: TGCGCCAGCACCGCCGGATATATGAACACTGAAGCTTTCTTT
cdr3_aa: CASTAGYMNTEAFF

v_call: TRBV4-1
clone_size: NA
j_call: TRBJ2-7
d_call: TRBD1
cdr3_nt: TGCGCCAGCAGCCAATCGGGGACAGGGAGTTACGAGCAGTACTTC
cdr3_aa: CASSQSGTGSYEQYF

v_call: TRBV28
clone_size: NA
j_call: TRBJ1-1
d_call: NA
cdr3_nt: TGTGCCAGCAGTTTAAGTGGGCCCGAGAACACTGAAGCTTTCTTT
cdr3_aa: CASSLSGPENTEAFF

v_call: TRBV7-9
clone_size: once
j_call: TRBJ1-3
d_call: TRBD1
cdr3_nt: TGTGCCAGCAGCTTCCAGGGGGACTCTGGAAACACCATATATTTT
cdr3_aa: CASSFQGDSGNTIYF

v_call: TRBV14
clone_size: NA
j_call: TRBJ2-3
d_call: NA
cdr3_nt: TGTGCCAGCAGCCAAAGAACAAGGTGGGATACGCAGTATTTT
cdr3_aa: CASSQRTRWDTQYF

v_call: TRBV18
clone_size: NA
j_call: TRBJ1-4
d_call: NA
cdr3_nt: TGTGCCAGCTCACCACGGGCCCCCGAGGATGAAAAACTGTTTTTT
cdr3_aa: CASSPRAPEDEKLFF

v_call: TRBV24-1
clone_size: NA
j_call: TRBJ1-2
d_call: NA
cdr3_nt: TGTGCCACCACCGTGGCGGGGCTCTATGGCTACACCTTC
cdr3_aa: CATTVAGLYGYTF

v_call: TRBV7-3
clone_size: NA
j_call: TRBJ2-1
d_call: NA
cdr3_nt: TGTGCCAGCAGCTTAAGTACTGGGAACAATGAGCAGTTCTTC
cdr3_aa: CASSLSTGNNEQFF

v_call: TRBV6-5
clone_size: NA
j_call: TRBJ1-2
d_call: NA
cdr3_nt: TGTGCCAGCAGCCTCAATTCCCGAGGCGGCTACACCTTC
cdr3_aa: CASSLNSRGGYTF

v_call: TRBV5-8
clone_size: NA
j_call: TRBJ1-2
d_call: TRBD1
cdr3_nt: TGTGCCAGCAGCCCGAGGGGGCGCTTTTATGGCTACACCTTC
cdr3_aa: CASSPRGRFYGYTF

v_call: TRBV2
clone_size: NA
j_call: TRBJ1-2
d_call: NA
cdr3_nt: TGTGCCAGCAGAACCGGGGGGTCCCGAGGGTATGGCTACACCTTC
cdr3_aa: CASRTGGSRGYGYTF

v_call: TRBV19
clone_size: NA
j_call: TRBJ2-5
d_call: NA
cdr3_nt: TGTGCCAGTAGTATAAACGATTGGAGGGGCCAAGAGACCCAGTACTTC
cdr3_aa: CASSINDWRGQETQYF

v_call: TRBV19
clone_size: once
j_call: TRBJ1-1
d_call: NA
cdr3_nt: TGTGCCAGTAGTATAGAGGACAGCCCCTACATGAACACTGAAGCTTTCTTT
cdr3_aa: CASSIEDSPYMNTEAFF

v_call: TRBV19
clone_size: NA
j_call: TRBJ2-2
d_call: TRBD1
cdr3_nt: TGTGCCAGTAGTAAGGACAGGTCCCTAAGGGACACCGGGGAGCTGTTTTTT
cdr3_aa: CASSKDRSLRDTGELFF